Shown below are 25 T cell receptor beta chains from a single sample sequenced in a study of blood T cell repertoires in COVID-19. The repertoire was sequenced with immunoSEQ multiplex PCR; TCRdb's copy has only in-frame clones and lacks some. Among roughly 110,000 clones, 80% to 85% were seen once, and the ten largest hold approximately 4.3%. Sequencing was done on a sample of peripheral blood. Receptors originate from a man between 65 and 85 years old with acute or convalescent COVID-19.

The chain uses TRBV2 and TRBJ2-7; TRBD1 is a possible D gene (5 bases). Germline-derived CDR1 and CDR2 are SNHLY and FYNNEI. CDR3 length: 11 residues. The V end lost 6 bases, the J end lost 4 bases, and 7 bases lay between the germline ends. In DNA, the CDR3 is TGTGCCAGCAGACAGGTATACGAGCAGTACTTC. Translating gives CASRQVYEQYF.

The V call is TRBV7-8, the J call TRBJ2-1; 10 bases match TRBD2. The CDR3 has 18 residues. Trimming took 2 bases from V and 2 from J; bases not matched to a gene: 9. The germline V gene encodes CDR1 SGHVS and CDR2 FQNEAQ. The CDR3 spells CASSLSVAGGTTYNEQFF. The CDR3 bases are TGTGCCAGCAGCTTATCGGTAGCGGGGGGAACAACCTACAATGAGCAGTTCTTC.

This chain uses TRBV19 with TRBJ1-3, with D perhaps TRBD1 (6 bases). Germline CDR1 reads LNHDA; CDR2 reads SQIVND (reference sequence). The CDR3 is 12 residues long. Trimming pared 11 bases from V and 0 bases from J, leaving 8 bases between. The DNA of the CDR3 is TGTGCCGGGGGCGGCTCTGGAAACACCATATATTTT. Amino acid sequence: CAGGGSGNTIYF.

The V call is TRBV10-3, the J call TRBJ1-5, with D maybe TRBD1 (6 bases). This CDR3 contains 14 residues. V was cut by 3 bases and J by 3 bases, with 9 bases left in between. Germline CDR1 and CDR2: ENHRY and SYGVKD. This chain's CDR3 is CAISDQGNNQPQHF. For the CDR3, the DNA is TGTGCCATCAGTGATCAGGGGAACAATCAGCCCCAGCATTTT.

The J gene is TRBJ1-5, the V gene TRBV7-2; D is ambiguous. This CDR3 comprises 13 residues. The V end lost 6 bases, the J end lost 5 bases, and 11 bases lay between the germline ends. The germline gives CDR1 SGHTA, CDR2 FQGNSA. DNA of the CDR3: TGTGCCAGCAGTTTTACTGAGTATCAGCCCCAGCATTTT. Its translation is CASSFTEYQPQHF.

The chain has TRBV5-4 and TRBJ1-2; 11 positions agree with TRBD1. The CDR3 runs to 15 residues. V lost 0 bases to trimming and J lost 8 bases; unmatched junction nucleotides: 6. CDR1 and CDR2 (germline): SGHNT, YYREEE (reference sequence). CDR3 sequence: CASSLARGQGEGYTF. The CDR3 DNA follows: TGTGCCAGCAGCTTGGCCCGGGGACAGGGGGAAGGCTACACCTTC. Full variable domain (remainder filled in from reference TRBV5-4 and TRBJ1-2): ETGVTQSPTHLIKTRGQQVTLRCSSQSGHNTVSWYQQALGQGPQFIFQYYREEENGRGNFPPRFSGLQFPNYSSELNVNALELDDSALYLCASSLARGQGEGYTFGSGTRLTVV.

This chain links TRBV9 with TRBJ1-3; a weak D match, TRBD1 (6 bases). Trimming removed 0 bases at V and 0 bases at J, with 10 bases between. The CDR3 sequence is 16 residues long. CDR1 SGDLS and CDR2 YYNGEE come from the germline V gene. The DNA for the CDR3 is TGTGCCAGCAGCGTAGCAGGGGTATTCTCTGGAAACACCATATATTTT. Translated: CASSVAGVFSGNTIYF.

The V call is TRBV6-2 or TRBV6-3, the J call TRBJ1-5; no reliable D call. The germline gives CDR1 MNHEY, CDR2 SVGEGT. V was cut by 5 bases and J by 5 bases, with 10 bases left in between. This CDR3 spans 13 amino acids. The CDR3 sequence is CASSDRRDQPQHF. CDR3 DNA sequence: TGTGCCAGCAGTGATAGGCGGGATCAGCCCCAGCATTTT.

The table lists this clone with a few counts. The rearrangement joins TRBV6-5 to TRBJ1-3; D is unclear. V shed 6 bases and J shed 7 bases, with 16 bases lying between them. Germline CDR1 MNHEY, CDR2 SVGAGI. The CDR3 loop spans 14 amino acids. The CDR3 reads CASRQFLLENTIYF. Here the CDR3 DNA reads TGTGCCAGCAGGCAATTTTTACTCGAGAACACCATATATTTT.

V usage is TRBV3-1 (or the pseudogene TRBV3-2) and J usage is TRBJ2-5; D might be TRBD2 (7 bases). The germline V and J ends were trimmed by 2 bases and 5 bases, with 12 bases remaining between them. Germline loops: CDR1 LGHDT, CDR2 YNNKEL (reference sequence). The CDR3 sequence is 14 residues long. This CDR3 is CASSQRGGAETQYF. The CDR3 DNA reads TGTGCCAGCAGCCAAAGGGGGGGGGCGGAGACCCAGTACTTC.

The chain is built from TRBV5-1 and TRBJ2-3; D call uncertain. Germline V gives CDR1 SGHRS, CDR2 YFSETQ. The V and J ends lost 2 bases and 0 bases respectively, with 4 bases between them. The CDR3 sequence is 13 residues long. The CDR3 loop is CASSFSSTDTQYF. The CDR3 coding sequence is TGCGCCAGCAGCTTCTCTAGCACAGATACGCAGTATTTT.

The rearrangement links TRBV19 to TRBJ2-7; TRBD2 is a possible D gene (6 bases). V lost 1 base and J 0 bases, leaving 10 bases between the germline ends. From germline, CDR1 is LNHDA and CDR2 SQIVND (reference sequence). This CDR3 has 15 residues. CDR3 region: CASSIGGDGSYEQYF. For the CDR3, the DNA is TGTGCCAGTAGTATAGGGGGGGACGGCTCCTACGAGCAGTACTTC. Full variable domain (missing parts from reference TRBV19 and TRBJ2-7): DGGITQSPKYLFRKEGQNVTLSCEQNLNHDAMYWYRQDPGQGLRLIYYSQIVNDFQKGDIAEGYSVSREKKESFPLTVTSAQKNPTAFYLCASSIGGDGSYEQYFGPGTRLTVT.

V is TRBV29-1 and J is TRBJ1-5; 7 nucleotides align to TRBD1. Germline CDR1 is SQVTM and CDR2 is ANQGSEA. The CDR3 totals 13 residues. The V and J ends lost 4 bases and 2 bases, in that order; junction bases with no gene match: 2. CDR3 in amino acids: CSVGQGGNQPQHF. CDR3 DNA: TGCAGCGTTGGACAGGGCGGCAATCAGCCCCAGCATTTT.

The chain links TRBV7-9 to TRBJ1-5, with 10 bases that match TRBD1. V lost 3 bases and J lost 2; bases outside the gene matches: 1. The CDR3 consists of 15 residues. Germline assignment: CDR1 SEHNR and CDR2 FQNEAQ (reference sequence). The CDR3 coding sequence is TGTGCCAGCAGCTTCGGGACAGGGGGCAATCAGCCCCAGCATTTT. Translation gives CASSFGTGGNQPQHF.

V gene TRBV2 combines with J gene TRBJ1-3; TRBD1 is a possible D gene (6 bases). Germline lookup yields CDR1 SNHLY and CDR2 FYNNEI. The CDR3 totals 16 residues. The V gene lost 2 bases and the J gene lost 0 bases, with 11 bases spanning the gap. CDR3 bases: TGTGCCAGCAGTGAAAGGAAGGACAGCTCTGGAAACACCATATATTTT. Amino acids: CASSERKDSSGNTIYF.

This rearrangement joins TRBV9 to TRBJ2-3, with 9 positions matching TRBD2. The germline CDR1 and CDR2 sequences are SGDLS and YYNGEE. The V gene end was trimmed by 0 bases and the J gene end by 6 bases; junction bases not matched to a gene: 11. The CDR3 extends over 17 amino acids. CDR3 loop: CASSVAPGGGAGDTQYF. The CDR3 region has the DNA TGTGCCAGCAGCGTAGCTCCAGGCGGGGGGGCCGGGGATACGCAGTATTTT.

The J gene is TRBJ2-2, the V gene TRBV24-1, with 11 bases identical to TRBD1. The CDR3 sequence is 14 residues long. V was clipped by 9 bases and J by 4 bases; unmatched bases: 3. CDR1 and CDR2 from the germline V gene are KGHDR and SFDVKD. This CDR3 reads CATGQGAITGELFF. The CDR3 bases are TGTGCCACCGGACAGGGGGCGATCACCGGGGAGCTGTTTTTT.

The chain has TRBV6-2 or TRBV6-3 and TRBJ2-2; the D gene is possibly TRBD2 (6 bases). CDR1 and CDR2 from the germline V gene are MNHEY and SVGEGT. The CDR3 has 15 residues. Trimming pared 2 bases from V and 4 bases from J, leaving 11 bases between. CDR3 amino acids: CASSYPGLRTGELFF. For the CDR3, the DNA is TGTGCCAGCAGTTACCCGGGACTGCGCACCGGGGAGCTGTTTTTT.

The V gene is TRBV9, the J gene TRBJ2-5; 13 positions match TRBD2. The CDR3 contains 15 residues. V lost 0 bases and J lost 4; bases outside the gene matches: 0. Germline V gene lookup returns CDR1 SGDLS and CDR2 YYNGEE. CDR3 protein: CASSVGLAGGETQYF. The CDR3 bases are TGTGCCAGCAGCGTAGGACTAGCGGGGGGAGAGACCCAGTACTTC.

The genes are TRBV6-6 and TRBJ1-1; D is uncertain. Per germline, CDR1 MNHNY and CDR2 SVGAGI (reference sequence). The CDR3 runs to 14 residues. Trimming took off 2 bases at V and 1 base at J, with 8 bases between the two ends. The DNA of the CDR3 is TGTGCCAGCAGTTACGGCGGAGCGAACACTGAAGCTTTCTTT. This codes for CASSYGGANTEAFF.

The chain uses TRBV7-2 and TRBJ1-5, with 7 nucleotides matching TRBD1. The CDR3 length is 16 residues. Germline V gives CDR1 SGHTA, CDR2 FQGNSA. J gave up 3 bases and V 4 bases, and 9 bases lay outside the gene matches. The CDR3 sequence is CASSSQGYNLNQPQHF. CDR3 nucleotide sequence: TGTGCCAGCAGCTCACAGGGGTATAACCTCAATCAGCCCCAGCATTTT.

This clone was detected only a few times. The chain uses TRBV3-1 (or the pseudogene TRBV3-2) and TRBJ1-3; tentative D call: TRBD1 (5 bases). V was trimmed by 8 bases and J by 6 bases, leaving 17 bases between them. This CDR3 region has 14 residues. CDR1 is LGHDT, CDR2 YNNKEL, per germline (reference sequence). DNA of the CDR3: TGTGCCAGCGCCGGGGGGAAGAATAAAAACACCATATATTTT. This codes for CASAGGKNKNTIYF.

The table lists this clone with a few counts. The chain uses TRBV19 and TRBJ2-1; 11 bases fit TRBD2. The V gene end was trimmed by 1 base and the J gene end by 5 bases; junction bases not matched to a gene: 13. The CDR3 is 19 residues long. CDR1 and CDR2 from the germline V gene are LNHDA and SQIVND (reference sequence). This CDR3 is CASSIGLLAGGTRNNEQFF. The CDR3 DNA reads as TGTGCCAGTAGTATAGGTCTTCTAGCGGGGGGTACTAGAAACAATGAGCAGTTCTTC.

The V call is TRBV11-3, the J call TRBJ2-1; 13 bases match TRBD2. Germline CDR1 is SGHNT and CDR2 is YENEEA. The CDR3 extends over 15 amino acids. V lost 3 bases and J lost 9; bases outside the gene matches: 5. For the CDR3, the DNA is TGTGCCAGCAGCTTTGGACTAGCGGGGGAAAGTGAGCAGTTCTTC. As protein: CASSFGLAGESEQFF. The entire variable domain, with the rest obtained from reference TRBV11-3 and TRBJ2-1, is as follows: EAGVVQSPRYKIIEKKQPVAFWCNPISGHNTLYWYLQNLGQGPELLIRYENEEAVDDSQLPKDRFSAERLKGVDSTLKIQPAELGDSAVYLCASSFGLAGESEQFFGPGTRLTVL.

The rearrangement uses TRBV6-6 and TRBJ1-4; 12 nucleotides agree with TRBD1. The CDR3 is 14 amino acids. Germline CDR1 is MNHNY and CDR2 is SVGAGI (reference sequence). V lost 7 bases and J lost 7; bases outside the gene matches: 4. CDR3 sequence (DNA): TGTGCCAGCAACCGGGACAGGGGGCTTGAAAAACTGTTTTTT. Translation gives CASNRDRGLEKLFF.